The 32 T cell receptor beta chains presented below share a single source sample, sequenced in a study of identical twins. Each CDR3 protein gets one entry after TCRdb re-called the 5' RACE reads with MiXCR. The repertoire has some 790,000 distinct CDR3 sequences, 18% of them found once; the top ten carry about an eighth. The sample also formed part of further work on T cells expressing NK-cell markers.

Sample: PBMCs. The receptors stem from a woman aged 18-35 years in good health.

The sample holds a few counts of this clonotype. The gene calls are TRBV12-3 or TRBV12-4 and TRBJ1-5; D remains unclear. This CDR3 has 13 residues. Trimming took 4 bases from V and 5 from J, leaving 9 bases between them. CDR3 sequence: CASSSLADQPQHF. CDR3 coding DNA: TGTGCCAGCAGTTCATTGGCAGATCAGCCCCAGCATTTT.

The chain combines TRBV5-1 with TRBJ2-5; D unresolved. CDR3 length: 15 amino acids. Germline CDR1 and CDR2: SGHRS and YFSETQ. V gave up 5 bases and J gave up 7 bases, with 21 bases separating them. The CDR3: CASRSHGTAMGTQYF. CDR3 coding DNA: TGCGCCAGCAGATCGCACGGTACAGCCATGGGGACCCAGTACTTC.

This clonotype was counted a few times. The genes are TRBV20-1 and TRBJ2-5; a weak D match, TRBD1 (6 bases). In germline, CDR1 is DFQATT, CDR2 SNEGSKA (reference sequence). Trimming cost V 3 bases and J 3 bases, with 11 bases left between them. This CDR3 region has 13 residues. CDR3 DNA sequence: TGCAGTGCTAGGACAGGTCCCAAAGAGACCCAGTACTTC. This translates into CSARTGPKETQYF.

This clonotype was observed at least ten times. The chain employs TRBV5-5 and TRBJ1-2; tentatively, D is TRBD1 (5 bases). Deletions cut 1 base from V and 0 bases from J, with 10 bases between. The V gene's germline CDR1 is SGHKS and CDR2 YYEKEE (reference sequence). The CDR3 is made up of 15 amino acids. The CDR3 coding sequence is TGTGCCAGCAGCTTGCAGGGAAGGACTAACTATGGCTACACCTTC. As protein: CASSLQGRTNYGYTF.

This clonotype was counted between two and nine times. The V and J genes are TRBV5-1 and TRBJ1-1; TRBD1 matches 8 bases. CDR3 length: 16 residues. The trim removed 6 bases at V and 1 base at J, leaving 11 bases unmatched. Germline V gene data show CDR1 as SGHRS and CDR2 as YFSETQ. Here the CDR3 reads CASTSQGAQRNTEAFF. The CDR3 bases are TGCGCCAGCACCTCCCAGGGGGCGCAGAGGAACACTGAAGCTTTCTTT.

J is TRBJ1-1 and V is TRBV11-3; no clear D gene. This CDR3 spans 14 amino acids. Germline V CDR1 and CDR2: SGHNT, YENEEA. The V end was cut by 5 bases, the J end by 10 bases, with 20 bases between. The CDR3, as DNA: TGTGCCAGCAGCGCGGGAGGGAGTAGGCTGGTAGCTTTCTTT. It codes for CASSAGGSRLVAFF. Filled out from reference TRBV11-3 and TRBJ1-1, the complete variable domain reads EAGVVQSPRYKIIEKKQPVAFWCNPISGHNTLYWYLQNLGQGPELLIRYENEEAVDDSQLPKDRFSAERLKGVDSTLKIQPAELGDSAVYLCASSAGGSRLVAFFGQGTRLTVV.

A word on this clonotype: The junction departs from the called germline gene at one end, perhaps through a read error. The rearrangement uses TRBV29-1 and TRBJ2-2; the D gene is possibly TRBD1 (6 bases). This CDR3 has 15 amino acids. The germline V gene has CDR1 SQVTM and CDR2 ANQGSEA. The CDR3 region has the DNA TGCAGCGTTGTTCCTCTTTCTGGGGGCACCGGGGAGCCGTTTTTT. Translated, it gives CSVVPLSGGTGEPFF.

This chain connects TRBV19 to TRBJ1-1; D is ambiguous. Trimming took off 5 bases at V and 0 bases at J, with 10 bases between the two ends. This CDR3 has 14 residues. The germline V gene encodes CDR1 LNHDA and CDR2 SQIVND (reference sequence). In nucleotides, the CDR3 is TGTGCCAGTAGTGGCAGGTACTTGAACACTGAAGCTTTCTTT. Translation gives CASSGRYLNTEAFF.

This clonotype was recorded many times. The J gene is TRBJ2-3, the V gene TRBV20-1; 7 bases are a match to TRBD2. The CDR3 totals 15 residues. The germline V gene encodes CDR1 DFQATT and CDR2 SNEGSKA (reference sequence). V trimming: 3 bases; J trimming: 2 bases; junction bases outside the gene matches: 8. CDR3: CSASRASGVTDTQYF. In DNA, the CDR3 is TGCAGTGCTAGTAGGGCGAGCGGGGTCACAGATACGCAGTATTTT.

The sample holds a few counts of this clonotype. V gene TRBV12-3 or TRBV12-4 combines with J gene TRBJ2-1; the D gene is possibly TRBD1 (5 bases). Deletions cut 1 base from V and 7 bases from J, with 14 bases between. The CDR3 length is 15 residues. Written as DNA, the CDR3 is TGTGCCAGCAGTTTAGGGGCAGGGCCCTCGAATGAGCAGTTCTTC. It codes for CASSLGAGPSNEQFF.

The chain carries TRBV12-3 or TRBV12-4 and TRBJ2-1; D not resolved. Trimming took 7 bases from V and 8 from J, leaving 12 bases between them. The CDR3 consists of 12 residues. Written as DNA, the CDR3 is TGTGCCAGCACCCTAGGGTGGGATGAGCAGTTCTTC. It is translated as CASTLGWDEQFF.

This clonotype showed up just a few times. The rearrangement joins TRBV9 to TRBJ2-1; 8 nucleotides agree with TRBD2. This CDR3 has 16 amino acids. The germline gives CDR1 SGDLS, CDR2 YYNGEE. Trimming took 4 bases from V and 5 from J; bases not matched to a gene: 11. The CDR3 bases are TGTGCCAGCAGCCCAGGCCCAGCGGGGGAGCACAATGAGCAGTTCTTC. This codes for CASSPGPAGEHNEQFF. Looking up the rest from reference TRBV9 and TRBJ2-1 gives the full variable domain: DSGVTQTPKHLITATGQRVTLRCSPRSGDLSVYWYQQSLDQGLQFLIQYYNGEERAKGNILERFSAQQFPDLHSELNLSSLELGDSALYFCASSPGPAGEHNEQFFGPGTRLTVL.

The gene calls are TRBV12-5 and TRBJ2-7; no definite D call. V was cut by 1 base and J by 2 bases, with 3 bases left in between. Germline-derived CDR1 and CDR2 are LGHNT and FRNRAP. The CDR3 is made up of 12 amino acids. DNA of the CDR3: TGTGCTAGTGGTTTGGCGACCTACGAGCAGTACTTC. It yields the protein CASGLATYEQYF.

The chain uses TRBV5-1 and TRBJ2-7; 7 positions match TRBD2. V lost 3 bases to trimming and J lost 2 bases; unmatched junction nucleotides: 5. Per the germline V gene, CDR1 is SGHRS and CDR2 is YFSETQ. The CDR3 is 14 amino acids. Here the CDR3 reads CASSSLANAYEQYF. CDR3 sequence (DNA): TGCGCCAGCAGCTCACTAGCGAATGCCTACGAGCAGTACTTC.

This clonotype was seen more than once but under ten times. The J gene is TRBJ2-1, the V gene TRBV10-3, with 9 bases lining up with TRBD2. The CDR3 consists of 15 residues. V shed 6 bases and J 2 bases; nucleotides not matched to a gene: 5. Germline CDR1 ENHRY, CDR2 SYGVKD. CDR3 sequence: CAIRTTSGTYNEQFF. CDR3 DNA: TGTGCCATCAGAACGACTAGCGGCACCTACAATGAGCAGTTCTTC.

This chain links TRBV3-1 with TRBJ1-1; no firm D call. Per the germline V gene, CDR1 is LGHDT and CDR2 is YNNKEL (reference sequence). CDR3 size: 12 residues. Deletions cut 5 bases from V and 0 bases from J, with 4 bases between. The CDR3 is CASSGVNTEAFF. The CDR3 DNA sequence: TGTGCCAGCAGCGGTGTGAACACTGAAGCTTTCTTT.

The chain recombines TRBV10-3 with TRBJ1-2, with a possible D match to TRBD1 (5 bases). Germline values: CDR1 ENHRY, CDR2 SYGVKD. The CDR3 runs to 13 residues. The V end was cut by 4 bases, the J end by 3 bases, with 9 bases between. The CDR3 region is CAISAGEDYGYTF. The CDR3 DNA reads TGTGCCATCAGTGCGGGGGAGGACTATGGCTACACCTTC.

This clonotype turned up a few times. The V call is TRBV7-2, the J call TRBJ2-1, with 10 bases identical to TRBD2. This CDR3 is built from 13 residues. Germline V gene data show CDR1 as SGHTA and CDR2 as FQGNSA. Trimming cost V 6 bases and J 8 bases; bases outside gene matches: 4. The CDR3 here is CASRRAGGYEQFF. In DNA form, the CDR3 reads TGTGCCAGCAGGAGAGCGGGGGGGTATGAGCAGTTCTTC.

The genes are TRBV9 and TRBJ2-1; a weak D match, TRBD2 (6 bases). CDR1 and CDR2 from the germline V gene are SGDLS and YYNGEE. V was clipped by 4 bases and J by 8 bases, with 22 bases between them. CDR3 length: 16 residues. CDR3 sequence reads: CASSPRGIRATHEQFF. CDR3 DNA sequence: TGTGCCAGCAGCCCCCGCGGGATAAGGGCCACCCATGAGCAGTTCTTC.

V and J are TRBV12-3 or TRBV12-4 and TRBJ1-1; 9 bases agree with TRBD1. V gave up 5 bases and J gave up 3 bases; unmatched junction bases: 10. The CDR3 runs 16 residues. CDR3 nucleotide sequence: TGTGCCAGCAGTCCGGACAGGGGAGGTTCGGACACTGAAGCTTTCTTT. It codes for CASSPDRGGSDTEAFF.

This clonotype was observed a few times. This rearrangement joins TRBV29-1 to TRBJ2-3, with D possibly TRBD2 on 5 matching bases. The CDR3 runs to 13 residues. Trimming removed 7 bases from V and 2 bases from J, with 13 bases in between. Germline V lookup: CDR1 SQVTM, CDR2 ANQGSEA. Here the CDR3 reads CSGARTPTDTQYF. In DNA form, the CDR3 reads TGCAGCGGAGCCCGGACTCCCACAGATACGCAGTATTTT.

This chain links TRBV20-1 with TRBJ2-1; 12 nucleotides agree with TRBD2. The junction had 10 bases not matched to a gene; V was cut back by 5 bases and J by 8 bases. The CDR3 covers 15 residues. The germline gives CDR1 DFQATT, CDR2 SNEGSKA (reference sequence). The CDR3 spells CSAHRASGGADEQFF. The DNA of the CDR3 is TGCAGTGCTCATCGGGCTAGCGGGGGGGCTGATGAGCAGTTCTTC.

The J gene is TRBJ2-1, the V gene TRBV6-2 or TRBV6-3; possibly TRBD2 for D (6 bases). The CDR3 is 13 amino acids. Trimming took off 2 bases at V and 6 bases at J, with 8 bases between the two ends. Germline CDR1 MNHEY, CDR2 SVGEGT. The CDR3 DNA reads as TGTGCCAGCAGTTACGGGGGACTCAATGAGCAGTTCTTC. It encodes CASSYGGLNEQFF.

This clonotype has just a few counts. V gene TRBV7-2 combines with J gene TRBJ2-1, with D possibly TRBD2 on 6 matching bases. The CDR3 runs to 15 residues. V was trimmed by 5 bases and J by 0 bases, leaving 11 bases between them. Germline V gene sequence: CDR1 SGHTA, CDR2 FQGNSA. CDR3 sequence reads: CASSARDFSYNEQFF. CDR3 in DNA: TGTGCCAGCAGCGCCCGGGACTTCTCCTACAATGAGCAGTTCTTC.

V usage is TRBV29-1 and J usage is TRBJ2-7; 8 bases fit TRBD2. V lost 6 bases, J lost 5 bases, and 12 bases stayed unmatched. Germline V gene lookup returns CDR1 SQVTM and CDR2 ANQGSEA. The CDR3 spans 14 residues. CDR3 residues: CSVTPGLVVHEQYF. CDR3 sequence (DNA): TGCAGCGTAACCCCGGGACTAGTCGTCCACGAGCAGTACTTC.

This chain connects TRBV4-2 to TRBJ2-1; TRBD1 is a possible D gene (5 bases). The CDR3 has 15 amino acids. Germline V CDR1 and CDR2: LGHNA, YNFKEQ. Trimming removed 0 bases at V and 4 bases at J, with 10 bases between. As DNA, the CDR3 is TGTGCCAGCAGCCAAGAAGACAGTTTATACAATGAGCAGTTCTTC. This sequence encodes CASSQEDSLYNEQFF.

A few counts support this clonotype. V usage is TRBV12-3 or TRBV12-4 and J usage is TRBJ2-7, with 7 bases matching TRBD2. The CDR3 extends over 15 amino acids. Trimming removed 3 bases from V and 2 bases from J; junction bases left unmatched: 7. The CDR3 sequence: CASSFSGGSPYEQYF. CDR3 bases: TGTGCCAGCAGTTTCAGCGGCGGGAGCCCCTACGAGCAGTACTTC.

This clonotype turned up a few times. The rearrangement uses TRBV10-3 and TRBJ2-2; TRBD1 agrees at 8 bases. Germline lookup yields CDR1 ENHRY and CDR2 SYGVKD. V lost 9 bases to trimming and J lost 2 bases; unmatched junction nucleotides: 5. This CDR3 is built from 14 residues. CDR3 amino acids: CAMTGVGNTGELFF. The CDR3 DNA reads TGTGCCATGACAGGGGTGGGTAACACCGGGGAGCTGTTTTTT.

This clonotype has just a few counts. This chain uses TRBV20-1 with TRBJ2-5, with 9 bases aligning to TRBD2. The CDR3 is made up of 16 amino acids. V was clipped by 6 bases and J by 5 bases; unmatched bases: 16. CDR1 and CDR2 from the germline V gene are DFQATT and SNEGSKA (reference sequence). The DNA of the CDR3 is TGCAGTGCCCCCCCAGCGGGGGGTTACCGGGGGGAGACCCAGTACTTC. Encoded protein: CSAPPAGGYRGETQYF.

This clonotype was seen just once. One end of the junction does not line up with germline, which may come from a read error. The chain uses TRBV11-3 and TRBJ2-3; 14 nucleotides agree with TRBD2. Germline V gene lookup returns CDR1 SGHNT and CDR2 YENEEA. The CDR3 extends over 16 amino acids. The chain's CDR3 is CDSNLRLAGGPGTQYF. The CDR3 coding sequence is TGTGACAGCAACCTACGACTAGCGGGGGGGCCGGGTACGCAGTATTTT.

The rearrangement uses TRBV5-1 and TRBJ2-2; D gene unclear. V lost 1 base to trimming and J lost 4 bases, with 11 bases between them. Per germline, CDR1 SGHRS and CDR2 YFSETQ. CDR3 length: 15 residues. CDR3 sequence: CASSLNPTSTGELFF. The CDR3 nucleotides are TGCGCCAGCAGCTTGAACCCGACGAGCACCGGGGAGCTGTTTTTT.

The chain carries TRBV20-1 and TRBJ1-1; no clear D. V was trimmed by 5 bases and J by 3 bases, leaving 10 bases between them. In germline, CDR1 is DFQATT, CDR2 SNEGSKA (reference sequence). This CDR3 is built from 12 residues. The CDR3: CSAPNHDTEAFF. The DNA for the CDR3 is TGCAGTGCTCCTAACCACGACACTGAAGCTTTCTTT.